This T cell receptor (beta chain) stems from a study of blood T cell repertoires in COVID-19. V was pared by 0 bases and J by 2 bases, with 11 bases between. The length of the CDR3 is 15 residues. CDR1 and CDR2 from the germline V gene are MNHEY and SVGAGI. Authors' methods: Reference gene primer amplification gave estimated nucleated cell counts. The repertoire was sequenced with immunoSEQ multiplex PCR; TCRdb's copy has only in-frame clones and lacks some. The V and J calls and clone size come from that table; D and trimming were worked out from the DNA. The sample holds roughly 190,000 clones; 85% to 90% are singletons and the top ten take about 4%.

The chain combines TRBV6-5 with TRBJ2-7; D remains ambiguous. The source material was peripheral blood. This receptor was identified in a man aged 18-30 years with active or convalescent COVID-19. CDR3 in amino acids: CASSYSTEATYEQYF. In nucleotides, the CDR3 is TGTGCCAGCAGTTACTCGACTGAGGCCACCTACGAGCAGTACTTC.